This TCR beta chain was profiled in a study of cytomegalovirus exposure and HLA in healthy donors. Sequencing was performed with immunoSEQ multiplex PCR; in TCRdb, only in-frame clones are kept and a portion is missing. The profile shows more than 250,000 clones, 70% to 90% of them singletons. The CDR3 extends over 14 amino acids. V shed 7 bases, J shed 6 bases, and the junction held 7 bases outside the gene matches. Per the germline V gene, CDR1 is MNHNS and CDR2 is SASEGT. The sample consisted of PBMCs. This sequence was found in a woman between 18 and 29 years old in good health and CMV-seronegative. V usage is TRBV6-1 and J usage is TRBJ2-7; 12 bases are shared with TRBD1. CDR3 sequence: CASKPGQGAIEQYF. The CDR3, as DNA: TGTGCCAGCAAACCGGGACAGGGGGCGATCGAGCAGTACTTC.